This is a list of T cell receptor beta chains from one sample in a study of blood T cells in healthy people across ages. TCRdb redid the calling of the 5' RACE reads with MiXCR, one entry per CDR3 protein. In the table there are 800,000 to 900,000 distinct CDR3 sequences, 60% to 80% of which are singletons. Input material: blood. The origin of the receptors is a man under 40 in good health. CDR3s include the opening cysteine and the closing phenylalanine or tryptophan. The D gene is left open where the match is weak. Only some rows state a clone size, as once, few, many or a class for expanded clones.

abundance: NA; d_gene: NA; j_gene: TRBJ1-3; v_gene: TRBV7-9; CDR3aa: CASIHTGSVPGNTIYF; CDR3nt: TGTGCCAGCATCCATACAGGGTCGGTACCTGGAAACACCATATATTTT
abundance: NA; d_gene: NA; j_gene: TRBJ2-7; v_gene: TRBV29-1; CDR3aa: CSVVSGQPYNEQYF; CDR3nt: TGCAGTGTTGTCTCTGGACAGCCCTACAATGAGCAGTACTTC
abundance: few; d_gene: NA; j_gene: TRBJ2-7; v_gene: TRBV28; CDR3aa: CASSSQAPAGVQYF; CDR3nt: TGTGCCAGCAGTTCCCAGGCGCCCGCTGGGGTGCAGTACTTC
abundance: NA; d_gene: NA; j_gene: TRBJ2-7; v_gene: TRBV2; CDR3aa: CASSSPVSYEQYF; CDR3nt: TGTGCCAGCAGTAGTCCTGTTTCCTACGAGCAGTACTTC
abundance: NA; d_gene: NA; j_gene: TRBJ2-7; v_gene: TRBV5-4; CDR3aa: CASRKDFYEQYF; CDR3nt: TGTGCCAGCAGAAAAGACTTCTACGAGCAGTACTTC
abundance: NA; d_gene: NA; j_gene: TRBJ2-7; v_gene: TRBV4-1; CDR3aa: CASSLTLGSNYEQYF; CDR3nt: TGCGCCAGCAGCCTGACCCTGGGGTCTAACTACGAGCAGTACTTC
abundance: NA; d_gene: TRBD2; j_gene: TRBJ2-1; v_gene: TRBV9; CDR3aa: CASCIAGGPYEQFF; CDR3nt: TGTGCCAGCTGTATAGCGGGGGGGCCGTATGAGCAGTTCTTC
abundance: NA; d_gene: NA; j_gene: TRBJ2-5; v_gene: TRBV28; CDR3aa: CASSLTPGQGETQYF; CDR3nt: TGTGCCAGCAGTCTAACCCCTGGGCAGGGGGAGACCCAGTACTTC
abundance: NA; d_gene: NA; j_gene: TRBJ1-6; v_gene: TRBV11-2; CDR3aa: CASTLQGANSPLHF; CDR3nt: TGTGCCAGCACCCTGCAGGGAGCCAATTCACCCCTCCACTTT
abundance: NA; d_gene: NA; j_gene: TRBJ2-4; v_gene: TRBV9; CDR3aa: CASSVDVLAKNIQYF; CDR3nt: TGTGCCAGCAGCGTAGATGTTCTAGCCAAAAACATTCAGTACTTC
abundance: few; d_gene: TRBD1; j_gene: TRBJ2-2; v_gene: TRBV4-1; CDR3aa: CASSQEGRGPGGELFF; CDR3nt: TGCGCCAGCAGCCAAGAAGGAAGGGGGCCCGGCGGGGAGCTGTTTTTT
abundance: NA; d_gene: NA; j_gene: TRBJ2-5; v_gene: TRBV16; CDR3aa: CASSQSGRIQETQYF; CDR3nt: TGTGCCAGCAGCCAATCGGGACGCATACAAGAGACCCAGTACTTC
abundance: NA; d_gene: NA; j_gene: TRBJ2-5; v_gene: TRBV9; CDR3aa: CASSSGGSTRETQYF; CDR3nt: TGTGCCAGCAGCTCCGGCGGGTCAACCCGGGAGACCCAGTACTTC
abundance: NA; d_gene: NA; j_gene: TRBJ2-7; v_gene: TRBV27; CDR3aa: CASSLSGHSYEQYF; CDR3nt: TGTGCCAGCAGCCTCTCGGGACACTCCTACGAGCAGTACTTC
abundance: NA; d_gene: NA; j_gene: TRBJ2-7; v_gene: TRBV9; CDR3aa: CASSELGATSLVGNEQYF; CDR3nt: TGTGCCAGCAGCGAACTAGGAGCGACTAGTTTAGTAGGGAATGAGCAGTACTTC
abundance: NA; d_gene: TRBD1; j_gene: TRBJ2-1; v_gene: TRBV24-1; CDR3aa: CATSDLSTGVGDEQFF; CDR3nt: TGTGCCACCAGTGATTTATCGACAGGGGTAGGCGATGAGCAGTTCTTC
abundance: NA; d_gene: NA; j_gene: TRBJ1-2; v_gene: TRBV20-1; CDR3aa: CSAREQGAYGYTF; CDR3nt: TGCAGTGCTAGGGAGCAGGGCGCCTATGGCTACACCTTC
abundance: NA; d_gene: NA; j_gene: TRBJ1-1; v_gene: TRBV27; CDR3aa: CASSLFGSRATEAFF; CDR3nt: TGTGCCAGCAGTTTATTTGGGTCCCGGGCGACTGAAGCTTTCTTT
abundance: few; d_gene: NA; j_gene: TRBJ2-5; v_gene: TRBV6-5; CDR3aa: CASSYSGGPQETQYF; CDR3nt: TGTGCCAGCAGTTACTCAGGGGGTCCCCAAGAGACCCAGTACTTC